This T cell receptor beta chain was sequenced during a study of PD-1 blockade in classical Hodgkin lymphoma. Trimming cost V 6 bases and J 3 bases; bases outside gene matches: 16. Germline V gives CDR1 SGDLS, CDR2 YYNGEE. The CDR3 length is 17 residues. The study's findings and limits: It was reported that newly diagnosed patients had less baseline TCR diversity than healthy donors. TCR diversity in CD4+, not CD8+, cells rose significantly by C4D1.

The table came from immunoSEQ multiplex PCR; TCRdb's copy has only in-frame clones and leaves some out. The sample lists tens of thousands of clones, 60% to 75% seen once, with 3% to 4% in the top ten. Specified time point: cycle 4 day 1 (C4D1), after less than 7 weeks of nivolumab. Every patient had relapsed following autologous stem cell transplantation, and cohorts differed in brentuximab vedotin exposure. The patients, who had relapsed/refractory classical Hodgkin lymphoma, achieved best responses of complete response, partial response or progressive disease. In the case of this clone: Its antigen is unknown.

The sequences come from peripheral blood mononuclear cells (PBMCs), collected before the fourth cycle of nivolumab. This TCR derives from a human donor with classical Hodgkin lymphoma. The chain employs TRBV9 and TRBJ2-3; 7 positions match TRBD1. The CDR3 nucleotides read TGTGCCAGCAACTCTTTAGGGGGCCACAGAGAAACAGATACGCAGTATTTT. This translates into CASNSLGGHRETDTQYF.